What follows are 15 T cell receptor beta chains derived from one specimen sequenced in a study of T-cell reconstitution after alpha-beta-depleted transplantation in children. It was with unique molecular identifiers that the TCRbeta library was prepared. MiXCR, applied by TCRdb to the PCR reads, yields one record per CDR3 protein. The repertoire includes some 830,000 distinct CDR3 sequences, about 15% of them detected once, and roughly 5% sits in the top ten. The sample was PBMCs, mostly from graft donor cells, taken 360 days after TCRalphabeta/CD19-depleted stem cell transplant. The origin of the receptors is a male patient aged 10 to 17 who had a stem cell transplant for acute lymphoblastic leukemia, so the T cells may come from the graft donor.

This chain uses TRBV9 with TRBJ2-7; 8 bases are shared with TRBD1. The CDR3 is 14 amino acids. Germline CDR1 is SGDLS and CDR2 is YYNGEE. The V and J ends lost 0 bases and 4 bases, in that order; junction bases with no gene match: 3. The CDR3 bases are TGTGCCAGCAGCGTAGGAGGGACAGGTTACGAGCAGTACTTC. Protein product: CASSVGGTGYEQYF.

This chain uses TRBV3-1 with TRBJ2-5, with D possibly TRBD2 on 7 matching bases. CDR1 LGHDT and CDR2 YNNKEL come from the germline V gene (reference sequence). Trimming took off 4 bases at V and 6 bases at J, with 15 bases between the two ends. CDR3 length: 14 residues. The CDR3 sequence is CASSPRGTMKTQYF. CDR3 bases: TGTGCCAGCAGCCCGAGGGGGACTATGAAGACCCAGTACTTC.

This clonotype was recorded many times. The chain joins TRBV5-1 to TRBJ2-7; a weak D match, TRBD1 (7 bases). CDR3 length: 14 residues. Germline CDR1 and CDR2: SGHRS and YFSETQ. V was pared by 4 bases and J by 2 bases, with 13 bases between. In nucleotides, the CDR3 is TGCGCCAGCAGCCGGGAGACAGGGACCTACGAGCAGTACTTC. It is translated as CASSRETGTYEQYF. Drawing the rest from reference TRBV5-1 and TRBJ2-7, the complete variable domain is KAGVTQTPRYLIKTRGQQVTLSCSPISGHRSVSWYQQTPGQGLQFLFEYFSETQRNKGNFPGRFSGRQFSNSRSEMNVSTLELGDSALYLCASSRETGTYEQYFGPGTRLTVT.

This chain uses TRBV7-6 with TRBJ2-2, with a weak D call TRBD2 (6 bases). This CDR3 has 14 amino acids. Between the trimmed V and J ends, which lost 5 bases and 5 bases, there was a span of 12 bases. Germline CDR1 SGHVS, CDR2 FNYEAQ. This chain's CDR3 is CASSRVLATGELFF. DNA of the CDR3: TGTGCCAGCAGCCGAGTCCTAGCGACCGGGGAGCTGTTTTTT.

This clonotype was counted at least ten times. V gene TRBV7-2 combines with J gene TRBJ2-3; D gene ambiguous. The CDR3 covers 12 residues. Per the germline V gene, CDR1 is SGHTA and CDR2 is FQGNSA. V was shortened by 5 bases and J by 13 bases, with 16 bases between the two germline ends. The CDR3: CASSLYRALKYF. CDR3 bases: TGTGCCAGCAGCCTTTACCGGGCCCTCAAGTATTTT.

The chain carries TRBV4-1 and TRBJ1-5; 10 bases align to TRBD1. V lost 1 base to trimming and J lost 7 bases; unmatched junction nucleotides: 7. CDR3 size: 16 residues. Germline CDR1 MGHRA, CDR2 YSYEKL. This chain's CDR3 is CASSQVDRGIRQPQHF. In nucleotides, the CDR3 is TGCGCCAGCAGCCAAGTGGACAGGGGGATCAGGCAGCCCCAGCATTTT.

This clonotype was picked up many times. The CDR3 protein is CASSYTSGANVLTF. In nucleotides, the CDR3 is TGTGCCAGCAGTTACACCTCTGGGGCCAACGTCCTGACTTTC. The chain carries TRBV6-5 and TRBJ2-6, with no clear D. The CDR3 is made up of 14 amino acids. V shed 2 bases and J shed 0 bases, with 2 bases lying between them. Germline V gene lookup returns CDR1 MNHEY and CDR2 SVGAGI.

This clonotype was counted between two and nine times. The V call is TRBV10-2, the J call TRBJ2-3; no firm D call. Germline CDR1 and CDR2: WSHSY and SAAADI. V was shortened by 5 bases and J by 1 base, with 10 bases between the two germline ends. The CDR3 loop spans 14 amino acids. The chain's CDR3 is CASSFDTGTDTQYF. The CDR3, as DNA: TGCGCCAGCAGTTTCGACACCGGCACAGATACGCAGTATTTT.

The table lists this clonotype with many counts. The chain links TRBV18 to TRBJ2-3, with D hard to call. Germline V gives CDR1 KGHSH, CDR2 LQKENI. V was trimmed by 6 bases and J by 2 bases, leaving 9 bases between them. The CDR3 sequence is 13 residues long. The CDR3 region has the DNA TGTGCCAGCTCCCCCCAGTTCACAGATACGCAGTATTTT. This translates into CASSPQFTDTQYF.

This clonotype was detected only a few times. The V and J genes are TRBV5-1 and TRBJ1-5; 10 bases map to TRBD1. The CDR3 has 17 residues. Per germline, CDR1 SGHRS and CDR2 YFSETQ. V shed 6 bases, J shed 3 bases, and the junction held 12 bases outside the gene matches. The CDR3 sequence is CASTPSHGTGDNQPQHF. For the CDR3, the DNA is TGCGCCAGCACCCCCAGCCATGGGACAGGGGACAATCAGCCCCAGCATTTT.

This rearrangement joins TRBV20-1 to TRBJ2-7; 7 bases are shared with TRBD2. Germline lookup yields CDR1 DFQATT and CDR2 SNEGSKA (reference sequence). The CDR3 is made up of 14 amino acids. The V segment lost 2 bases and the J segment 1 base; nucleotides outside the gene matches: 5. The CDR3 region is CSARTAGASYEQYF. The CDR3 DNA follows: TGCAGTGCTAGAACGGCGGGAGCGTCCTACGAGCAGTACTTC.

This chain uses TRBV6-6 with TRBJ2-5, with D unclear. In germline, CDR1 is MNHNY, CDR2 SVGAGI (reference sequence). Trimming shortened V by 0 bases and J by 5 bases, and 7 bases separated the two germline ends. This CDR3 is 13 amino acids long. CDR3 residues: CASSYSSRETQYF. The CDR3 region has the DNA TGTGCCAGCAGTTACTCGAGTCGGGAGACCCAGTACTTC.

This clonotype showed up many times. The chain links TRBV29-1 to TRBJ2-1, with a tentative D call TRBD1 (5 bases). The CDR3 length is 10 residues. V was shortened by 6 bases and J by 7 bases, with 7 bases between the two germline ends. Per germline, CDR1 SQVTM and CDR2 ANQGSEA. The CDR3 loop is CSVGRNEQFF. CDR3 bases: TGCAGCGTGGGGCGTAATGAGCAGTTCTTC.

This sequence joins TRBV28 and TRBJ2-1; tentative D call: TRBD2 (5 bases). Trimming took 2 bases from V and 3 from J, leaving 14 bases between them. In germline, CDR1 is MDHEN, CDR2 SYDVKM. The CDR3 sequence is 16 residues long. Here the CDR3 DNA reads TGTGCCAGCAGTTTAGTCAGGTTGAGGGACTACAATGAGCAGTTCTTC. Its protein is CASSLVRLRDYNEQFF.

This clonotype was counted between two and nine times. In DNA, the CDR3 is TGTGCCAGTGGCATGGGGGCAGCCAATGAGCAGTTCTTC. It is translated as CASGMGAANEQFF. The chain employs TRBV19 and TRBJ2-1, with D perhaps TRBD1 (6 bases). The ends were cut back, 8 bases at V and 6 bases at J, with 14 bases in the middle. The CDR3 length is 13 residues. CDR1 LNHDA and CDR2 SQIVND come from the germline V gene (reference sequence).